This is a list of T cell receptor beta chains from one sample in a study of TIL therapy for anti-PD-1-resistant metastatic lung cancer. Generated by immunoSEQ multiplex PCR, the TCRdb table keeps only in-frame clones and is missing some. Altogether approximately 12,000 clones are present, about 54% being singletons, with the ten largest covering 6.5% to 8%. Sequenced here: tumor tissue, sampled at baseline. The receptors stem from a person between 25 and 80 years old with non-small cell lung cancer. The CDR3 runs from the conserved cysteine through the conserved F or W. The order of the fields is D gene, V gene, clone size, J gene, CDR3 protein, CDR3 DNA. A D gene is named only where the DNA matches it firmly. Clone size is stated in some rows and not others, as once, few, many or a class when expanded.

d_gene: NA; v_gene: TRBV19; abundance: once; j_gene: TRBJ1-2; CDR3aa: CASMAGDRYGYTF; CDR3nt: TGTGCCAGTATGGCCGGGGACCGGTATGGCTACACCTTC
d_gene: NA; v_gene: TRBV6-5; abundance: medium-sized; j_gene: TRBJ2-7; CDR3aa: CASRPVIGSNEQYF; CDR3nt: TGTGCCAGCAGGCCCGTGATCGGGTCGAACGAGCAGTACTTC
d_gene: TRBD1; v_gene: TRBV7-9; abundance: NA; j_gene: TRBJ1-2; CDR3aa: CASSSPLISRDRGGGYTF; CDR3nt: TGTGCCAGCAGCTCTCCCCTTATATCCCGGGACAGGGGCGGTGGCTACACCTTC
d_gene: NA; v_gene: TRBV2; abundance: NA; j_gene: TRBJ2-2; CDR3aa: CASRTVENTGELFF; CDR3nt: TGTGCCAGCAGGACAGTGGAGAACACCGGGGAGCTGTTTTTT
d_gene: NA; v_gene: TRBV11-2; abundance: few; j_gene: TRBJ1-1; CDR3aa: CASSLEGGIGGRGAFF; CDR3nt: TGTGCCAGCAGCTTAGAGGGGGGGATCGGTGGGAGGGGAGCTTTCTTT
d_gene: NA; v_gene: TRBV19; abundance: NA; j_gene: TRBJ1-5; CDR3aa: CASSVNRVKQHF; CDR3nt: TGTGCCAGTAGCGTTAACAGGGTGAAGCAGCATTTT
d_gene: NA; v_gene: TRBV3-1/TRBV3-2; abundance: NA; j_gene: TRBJ2-1; CDR3aa: CASSQENANEQFF; CDR3nt: TGTGCCAGCAGCCAAGAAAACGCCAATGAGCAGTTCTTC
d_gene: TRBD2; v_gene: TRBV6-1; abundance: NA; j_gene: TRBJ2-5; CDR3aa: CASSELAGGQETQYF; CDR3nt: TGTGCCAGCAGTGAACTAGCGGGGGGGCAAGAGACCCAGTACTTC
d_gene: NA; v_gene: TRBV20-1; abundance: NA; j_gene: TRBJ1-6; CDR3aa: CSASWRTNSPLHF; CDR3nt: TGCAGTGCTAGTTGGCGTACTAATTCACCCCTCCACTTT
d_gene: NA; v_gene: TRBV5-5; abundance: NA; j_gene: TRBJ2-1; CDR3aa: CASSLEGQSYNEQFF; CDR3nt: TGTGCCAGCAGCTTAGAAGGACAGTCATACAATGAGCAGTTCTTC
d_gene: TRBD1; v_gene: TRBV19; abundance: NA; j_gene: TRBJ2-1; CDR3aa: CASSTRGQGFGGEQFF; CDR3nt: TGTGCCAGTAGTACCAGAGGACAGGGGTTTGGTGGTGAGCAGTTCTTC
d_gene: TRBD1; v_gene: TRBV6-6; abundance: NA; j_gene: TRBJ1-4; CDR3aa: CASSWKPGQGNEKLFF; CDR3nt: TGTGCCAGCAGTTGGAAACCGGGACAGGGTAATGAAAAACTGTTTTTT
d_gene: TRBD1; v_gene: TRBV23-1; abundance: NA; j_gene: TRBJ2-7; CDR3aa: CASSQWDRPYEQYF; CDR3nt: TGCGCCAGCAGTCAATGGGACAGGCCATACGAGCAGTACTTC
d_gene: TRBD1; v_gene: TRBV2; abundance: few; j_gene: TRBJ1-2; CDR3aa: CASSATGLDGYTF; CDR3nt: TGTGCCAGCAGTGCGACAGGGTTGGATGGCTACACCTTC
d_gene: TRBD1; v_gene: TRBV15; abundance: NA; j_gene: TRBJ1-5; CDR3aa: CATSRGDRFGSNQPQHF; CDR3nt: TGTGCCACCAGCAGAGGGGACAGGTTTGGAAGCAATCAGCCCCAGCATTTT
d_gene: TRBD2; v_gene: TRBV6-5; abundance: NA; j_gene: TRBJ2-3; CDR3aa: CASGTSGDTQYF; CDR3nt: TGTGCCAGCGGCACTAGCGGAGATACGCAGTATTTT
d_gene: NA; v_gene: TRBV30; abundance: once; j_gene: TRBJ2-2; CDR3aa: CAWSVVSLNTGELFF; CDR3nt: TGTGCCTGGAGTGTTGTTAGCCTGAACACCGGGGAGCTGTTTTTT
d_gene: NA; v_gene: TRBV27; abundance: NA; j_gene: TRBJ2-3; CDR3aa: CASSSLGRITDTQYF; CDR3nt: TGTGCCAGCAGTTCCCTGGGGCGGATCACAGATACGCAGTATTTT
d_gene: TRBD2; v_gene: TRBV3-1/TRBV3-2; abundance: NA; j_gene: TRBJ2-7; CDR3aa: CASSPLLGGTEQYF; CDR3nt: TGTGCCAGCAGCCCTCTATTGGGAGGGACCGAGCAGTACTTC
d_gene: NA; v_gene: TRBV28; abundance: NA; j_gene: TRBJ2-4; CDR3aa: CASNTPAKNIQYF; CDR3nt: TGTGCCAGCAACACACCAGCCAAAAACATTCAGTACTTC
d_gene: TRBD2; v_gene: TRBV3-1/TRBV3-2; abundance: NA; j_gene: TRBJ2-1; CDR3aa: CASSPSGSPYNEQFF; CDR3nt: TGTGCCAGCAGCCCTAGCGGGAGTCCCTACAATGAGCAGTTCTTC
d_gene: TRBD1; v_gene: TRBV3-1/TRBV3-2; abundance: NA; j_gene: TRBJ1-2; CDR3aa: CASSQTPRGHGYTF; CDR3nt: TGTGCCAGCAGCCAAACCCCCAGGGGGCATGGCTACACCTTC
d_gene: NA; v_gene: TRBV19; abundance: NA; j_gene: TRBJ1-1; CDR3aa: CASRDRNTEAFF; CDR3nt: TGTGCCAGTCGAGACAGGAACACTGAAGCTTTCTTT
d_gene: NA; v_gene: TRBV7-9; abundance: NA; j_gene: TRBJ2-1; CDR3aa: CASSPLLRPGEQFF; CDR3nt: TGTGCCAGCAGCCCCTTACTGCGACCGGGTGAGCAGTTCTTC
d_gene: NA; v_gene: TRBV7-8; abundance: medium-sized; j_gene: TRBJ1-2; CDR3aa: CASSLRGDSTYGYTF; CDR3nt: TGTGCCAGCAGCCTACGGGGGGATAGCACCTATGGCTACACCTTC
d_gene: NA; v_gene: TRBV6-5; abundance: NA; j_gene: TRBJ2-7; CDR3aa: CASTGLYEQYF; CDR3nt: TGTGCCAGCACAGGGCTGTACGAGCAGTACTTC
d_gene: TRBD1; v_gene: TRBV19; abundance: NA; j_gene: TRBJ1-5; CDR3aa: CASTDRAGSNQPQHF; CDR3nt: TGTGCCAGTACCGACAGGGCCGGAAGCAATCAGCCCCAGCATTTT
d_gene: NA; v_gene: TRBV29-1; abundance: NA; j_gene: TRBJ2-2; CDR3aa: CSVERLGTGELFF; CDR3nt: TGCAGCGTTGAAAGGCTTGGGACCGGGGAGCTGTTTTTT
d_gene: TRBD2; v_gene: TRBV24-1; abundance: few; j_gene: TRBJ2-3; CDR3aa: CATSDLAGGIDTQYF; CDR3nt: TGTGCCACCAGTGACCTAGCGGGAGGAATAGATACGCAGTATTTT
d_gene: TRBD2; v_gene: TRBV28; abundance: NA; j_gene: TRBJ2-7; CDR3aa: CASSTLAGGYEQYF; CDR3nt: TGTGCCAGCAGTACACTAGCGGGAGGCTACGAGCAGTACTTC
d_gene: TRBD2; v_gene: TRBV2; abundance: few; j_gene: TRBJ2-3; CDR3aa: CASSRGGSTDTQYF; CDR3nt: TGTGCCAGCAGCCGGGGGGGATCCACAGATACGCAGTATTTT
d_gene: NA; v_gene: TRBV28; abundance: NA; j_gene: TRBJ1-1; CDR3aa: CASRSFGDLTEAFF; CDR3nt: TGTGCCAGCAGAAGCTTTGGGGATTTAACTGAAGCTTTCTTT
d_gene: NA; v_gene: TRBV5-1; abundance: few; j_gene: TRBJ2-7; CDR3aa: CASSLENVYEQYF; CDR3nt: TGCGCCAGCAGCTTGGAGAATGTCTACGAGCAGTACTTC
d_gene: NA; v_gene: TRBV28; abundance: once; j_gene: TRBJ1-2; CDR3aa: CASSYQINYGYTF; CDR3nt: TGTGCCAGCAGCTATCAAATTAACTATGGCTACACCTTC
d_gene: NA; v_gene: TRBV9; abundance: NA; j_gene: TRBJ2-3; CDR3aa: CASSVNRDIRRSTDTQYF; CDR3nt: TGTGCCAGCAGCGTAAACCGGGACATCCGGCGGAGCACAGATACGCAGTATTTT
d_gene: NA; v_gene: TRBV5-6; abundance: NA; j_gene: TRBJ2-3; CDR3aa: CASSLPVPDTQYF; CDR3nt: TGTGCCAGCAGCTTGCCTGTCCCAGATACGCAGTATTTT
d_gene: NA; v_gene: TRBV20-1; abundance: NA; j_gene: TRBJ2-7; CDR3aa: CSARHRDEQYF; CDR3nt: TGCAGTGCTAGGCACCGGGACGAGCAGTACTTC
d_gene: NA; v_gene: TRBV30; abundance: NA; j_gene: TRBJ1-2; CDR3aa: CAWGLQGKGYTF; CDR3nt: TGTGCCTGGGGTCTTCAGGGGAAGGGCTACACCTTC
d_gene: NA; v_gene: TRBV6-5; abundance: NA; j_gene: TRBJ1-1; CDR3aa: CASTRAGRGTEAFF; CDR3nt: TGTGCCAGCACCAGGGCAGGGCGGGGCACTGAAGCTTTCTTT
d_gene: NA; v_gene: TRBV3-1/TRBV3-2; abundance: NA; j_gene: TRBJ2-7; CDR3aa: CASSQGGLLSDEQYF; CDR3nt: TGTGCCAGCAGCCAAGGGGGACTCCTGTCGGACGAGCAGTACTTC
d_gene: NA; v_gene: TRBV7-6; abundance: NA; j_gene: TRBJ2-2; CDR3aa: CASSPIRGAGTGELFF; CDR3nt: TGTGCCAGCAGCCCCATTCGGGGCGCGGGCACCGGGGAGCTGTTTTTT
d_gene: NA; v_gene: TRBV3-1/TRBV3-2; abundance: few; j_gene: TRBJ1-3; CDR3aa: CASSPNPGNTIYF; CDR3nt: TGTGCCAGCAGCCCGAACCCCGGAAACACCATATATTTT
d_gene: TRBD1; v_gene: TRBV2; abundance: large; j_gene: TRBJ1-5; CDR3aa: CASGNRGSNQPQHF; CDR3nt: TGTGCCAGCGGCAACAGGGGTAGCAATCAGCCCCAGCATTTT
d_gene: NA; v_gene: TRBV4-1; abundance: few; j_gene: TRBJ2-7; CDR3aa: CASSQYPGDPYEQYF; CDR3nt: TGCGCCAGCAGCCAATACCCAGGGGACCCCTACGAGCAGTACTTC
d_gene: TRBD2; v_gene: TRBV5-5; abundance: NA; j_gene: TRBJ2-7; CDR3aa: CASSLEGGGSSYEQYF; CDR3nt: TGTGCCAGCAGCTTGGAGGGCGGGGGGAGCTCCTACGAGCAGTACTTC
d_gene: TRBD1; v_gene: TRBV6-6; abundance: NA; j_gene: TRBJ2-2; CDR3aa: CASSIGGGTGELFF; CDR3nt: TGTGCCAGCAGTATAGGGGGCGGAACCGGGGAGCTGTTTTTT
d_gene: NA; v_gene: TRBV29-1; abundance: NA; j_gene: TRBJ2-1; CDR3aa: CSVVLDGSPSYNEQFF; CDR3nt: TGCAGCGTTGTATTAGACGGGAGTCCGTCCTACAATGAGCAGTTCTTC